The subject of this entry is one T cell receptor (beta chain). Its antigen is currently unknown. This entry belongs to a study of shared clonotypes between healthy human individuals. Study results and caveats: Specimens sampled were limited to blood, with tissue repertoires likely differing. Represented genetic and exposure-history diversity was restricted by having few donors. Clonotypes shared by all four donors outscored non-shared clonotypes in generation probability.

The CDR3 covers 11 residues. The germline gives CDR1 SNHLY, CDR2 FYNNEI. The V end was cut by 9 bases, the J end by 4 bases, with 8 bases between. Each subset's genomic DNA was shared equally among a number of immunoSEQ plates. TCRdb's copy holds only in-frame clones and misses some; the assay was immunoSEQ multiplex PCR. The sample lists about 2.4 million clones; roughly 93% were seen once. V gene TRBV2 combines with J gene TRBJ2-3; D may match TRBD1 or TRBD2 (5 bases each). The source material was naive CD4+ T cells from PBMCs. Subset defined: CD45RA+ positively selected. This sequence originates from a man between 18 and 35 years old in good health. Some clones in this sample may be carry-over from other donors' samples. CDR3 DNA: TGTGCCAGAGAGGGGTCAGATACGCAGTATTTT. This codes for CAREGSDTQYF. The entire variable domain, with the rest obtained from reference TRBV2 and TRBJ2-3, is as follows: EPEVTQTPSHQVTQMGQEVILRCVPISNHLYFYWYRQILGQKVEFLVSFYNNEISEKSEIFDDQFSVERPDGSNFTLKIRSTKLEDSAMYFCAREGSDTQYFGPGTRLTVL.